These T cell receptor beta chains were read from a single sample in a study of sequential checkpoint blockade in melanoma. Data came from immunoSEQ multiplex PCR; TCRdb stores just in-frame clones and leaves some out. The data hold tens of thousands of clones, with roughly 80% observed a single time. The sample in question was CD8+ T cells sorted from blood (inferred from file names), obtained from a patient given nivolumab and ipilimumab in sequence. These receptors were taken from a human donor with melanoma. The CDR3 runs from the conserved cysteine through the conserved F or W. Each record gives: J gene, D gene, clone size, V gene, CDR3 DNA, CDR3 protein. The D gene is left open where the match is weak. The listing skips clone size in some rows; elsewhere it reads once, few, many or a size class.

J gene: TRBJ2-2
D gene: TRBD1
clone size: NA
V gene: TRBV4-3
CDR3 DNA: TGCGCCAGCAGCCAAGATCGGGGACAGGGGGCGGTCGGGGAGCTGTTTTTT
CDR3 protein: CASSQDRGQGAVGELFF

J gene: TRBJ1-1
D gene: TRBD1
clone size: NA
V gene: TRBV27
CDR3 DNA: TGTGCCAGCAGTTGGGGGACAGGGGGTCTGAACACTGAAGCTTTCTTT
CDR3 protein: CASSWGTGGLNTEAFF

J gene: TRBJ2-2
D gene: NA
clone size: NA
V gene: TRBV27
CDR3 DNA: TGTGCCATCCGCCAGGGGTGGACCGGGGAGCTGTTTTTT
CDR3 protein: CAIRQGWTGELFF

J gene: TRBJ1-1
D gene: NA
clone size: NA
V gene: TRBV6-6
CDR3 DNA: TGTGCCAGCAGTTACTCGGGAGGATGGAACACTGAAGCTTTCTTT
CDR3 protein: CASSYSGGWNTEAFF

J gene: TRBJ1-4
D gene: NA
clone size: NA
V gene: TRBV5-6
CDR3 DNA: TGTGCCAGCAGCTTCGACGGGAATGAAAAACTGTTTTTT
CDR3 protein: CASSFDGNEKLFF

J gene: TRBJ1-1
D gene: NA
clone size: NA
V gene: TRBV6-5
CDR3 DNA: TGTGCCAGCAGCAGAAGGACGGACACTGAAGCCTTCTTT
CDR3 protein: CASSRRTDTEAFF

J gene: TRBJ2-1
D gene: TRBD2
clone size: NA
V gene: TRBV29-1
CDR3 DNA: TGCAGCGTTGAAGGCAGTCTAGCGGGGGCCTACAATGAGCAGTTCTTC
CDR3 protein: CSVEGSLAGAYNEQFF

J gene: TRBJ2-7
D gene: TRBD1
clone size: NA
V gene: TRBV28
CDR3 DNA: TGTGCCATCGGACAGGGTTTCGGCTACGAGCAGTACTTC
CDR3 protein: CAIGQGFGYEQYF

J gene: TRBJ2-5
D gene: TRBD2
clone size: large
V gene: TRBV11-2
CDR3 DNA: TGTGCCAGCAGCTTACTGGCGGGAGGGGGAGAGACCCAGTACTTC
CDR3 protein: CASSLLAGGGETQYF

J gene: TRBJ2-2
D gene: NA
clone size: NA
V gene: TRBV14
CDR3 DNA: TGTGCCAGCGGCCTAGCTCGCGCCGGGGAGCTGTTTTTT
CDR3 protein: CASGLARAGELFF

J gene: TRBJ1-1
D gene: NA
clone size: NA
V gene: TRBV9
CDR3 DNA: TGTGCCAGCAGCACCCGGGTCAACACTGAAGCTTTCTTT
CDR3 protein: CASSTRVNTEAFF

J gene: TRBJ2-7
D gene: TRBD1
clone size: NA
V gene: TRBV11-2
CDR3 DNA: TGTGCCAGCAGCTTAGTTCCGACAGGGTTCCTCTACGAGCAGTACTTC
CDR3 protein: CASSLVPTGFLYEQYF

J gene: TRBJ2-3
D gene: TRBD2
clone size: NA
V gene: TRBV7-8
CDR3 DNA: TGTGCCAGCAGCCTAGCAGCGGGGGAGACAGATACGCAGTATTTT
CDR3 protein: CASSLAAGETDTQYF

J gene: TRBJ2-7
D gene: NA
clone size: NA
V gene: TRBV4-1
CDR3 DNA: TGCGCCAGCAGTACCAGGGGCGAGCAGTACTTC
CDR3 protein: CASSTRGEQYF

J gene: TRBJ2-1
D gene: NA
clone size: NA
V gene: TRBV10-1
CDR3 DNA: TGCGCCAGCAGTGAGTCGGTAGTAGCGGAGATGGGAAATGAGCAGTTCTTC
CDR3 protein: CASSESVVAEMGNEQFF

J gene: TRBJ2-6
D gene: NA
clone size: NA
V gene: TRBV4-2
CDR3 DNA: TGTGCCAGCAGCAGACAGGTTAGCTCTGGGGCCAACGTCCTGACTTTC
CDR3 protein: CASSRQVSSGANVLTF

J gene: TRBJ1-5
D gene: NA
clone size: NA
V gene: TRBV19
CDR3 DNA: TGTGCCAGTAGTATAGATAGAGGTCAGCCCCAGCATTTT
CDR3 protein: CASSIDRGQPQHF

J gene: TRBJ1-1
D gene: NA
clone size: NA
V gene: TRBV5-5
CDR3 DNA: TGTGCCAGCAGCGACCTGGAGGTGAACACTGAAGCTTTCTTT
CDR3 protein: CASSDLEVNTEAFF

J gene: TRBJ2-1
D gene: TRBD2
clone size: NA
V gene: TRBV11-2
CDR3 DNA: TGTGCCAGCAGCCTCCTAGCGGGGGGGCGAGAGCAGTTCTTC
CDR3 protein: CASSLLAGGREQFF

J gene: TRBJ2-5
D gene: TRBD2
clone size: NA
V gene: TRBV13
CDR3 DNA: TGTGCCAGCAGTGAAAATATAGCGGGGGGTCGGGAGACCCAGTACTTC
CDR3 protein: CASSENIAGGRETQYF

J gene: TRBJ1-1
D gene: NA
clone size: NA
V gene: TRBV7-8
CDR3 DNA: TGTGCCAGCAGCCAGTACGGGGGGGGAGGTACTGAAGCTTTCTTT
CDR3 protein: CASSQYGGGGTEAFF

J gene: TRBJ2-7
D gene: NA
clone size: NA
V gene: TRBV27
CDR3 DNA: TGTGCCACCGGGGATTACGAGCAGTACTTC
CDR3 protein: CATGDYEQYF

J gene: TRBJ2-7
D gene: NA
clone size: NA
V gene: TRBV19
CDR3 DNA: TGTGCCAGTCATAGTATTCCAGGGTACGACGAGCAGTACTTC
CDR3 protein: CASHSIPGYDEQYF

J gene: TRBJ2-7
D gene: TRBD1
clone size: once
V gene: TRBV7-8
CDR3 DNA: TGTGCCAGCAGCTTACGGACAGGGTTGTACGAGCAGTACTTC
CDR3 protein: CASSLRTGLYEQYF

J gene: TRBJ1-2
D gene: TRBD1
clone size: NA
V gene: TRBV9
CDR3 DNA: TGTGCCAGCAGCGAGATCGGGACAGGGAAATATGGCTACACCTTC
CDR3 protein: CASSEIGTGKYGYTF

J gene: TRBJ1-2
D gene: NA
clone size: NA
V gene: TRBV9
CDR3 DNA: TGTGCCAGCAGCCCCCGTGGGGGGGCGCGATATGGCTACACCTTC
CDR3 protein: CASSPRGGARYGYTF

J gene: TRBJ1-2
D gene: NA
clone size: few
V gene: TRBV19
CDR3 DNA: TGTGCCAGTAGCAGGGACTATGGCTACACCTTC
CDR3 protein: CASSRDYGYTF

J gene: TRBJ1-2
D gene: TRBD1
clone size: NA
V gene: TRBV19
CDR3 DNA: TGTGCCAGTAGTGGACAGGGGGCTATTTATGGCTACACCTTC
CDR3 protein: CASSGQGAIYGYTF

J gene: TRBJ2-7
D gene: NA
clone size: NA
V gene: TRBV29-1
CDR3 DNA: TGCAGCGTTGATTTGGGGGGACTTTACGAGCAGTACTTC
CDR3 protein: CSVDLGGLYEQYF

J gene: TRBJ2-2
D gene: TRBD2
clone size: once
V gene: TRBV7-8
CDR3 DNA: TGTGCCAGCAGCCCGCACCCTAGCGGGAGACCCGGGGAGCTGTTTTTT
CDR3 protein: CASSPHPSGRPGELFF

J gene: TRBJ2-2
D gene: TRBD2
clone size: NA
V gene: TRBV4-3
CDR3 DNA: TGCGCCAGCAGCCGAGCGGGACTAGCCGACACCGGGGAGCTGTTTTTT
CDR3 protein: CASSRAGLADTGELFF

J gene: TRBJ2-7
D gene: TRBD2
clone size: NA
V gene: TRBV2
CDR3 DNA: TGTGCCAGCAGCCCCCCCGGGACTAGCGGGAGCTTCTACGAGCAGTACTTC
CDR3 protein: CASSPPGTSGSFYEQYF

J gene: TRBJ2-7
D gene: NA
clone size: NA
V gene: TRBV4-1
CDR3 DNA: TGCGCCAGCAGCCAAGTGGCCAACTACGAGCAGTACTTC
CDR3 protein: CASSQVANYEQYF

J gene: TRBJ1-5
D gene: NA
clone size: NA
V gene: TRBV4-3
CDR3 DNA: TGCGCCAGCAGCCAAGATGTTGAGCAGCCCCAGCATTTT
CDR3 protein: CASSQDVEQPQHF

J gene: TRBJ1-2
D gene: NA
clone size: NA
V gene: TRBV29-1
CDR3 DNA: TGCAGCGTGTATAGTAACTATGGCTACACCTTC
CDR3 protein: CSVYSNYGYTF

J gene: TRBJ1-3
D gene: NA
clone size: NA
V gene: TRBV18
CDR3 DNA: TGTGCCAGCTCACCACGAGCGGCCGACGGAGGAAACACCATATATTTT
CDR3 protein: CASSPRAADGGNTIYF

J gene: TRBJ2-7
D gene: NA
clone size: NA
V gene: TRBV4-1
CDR3 DNA: TGCGCCAGCAGCCAAGGGGGGGGACAGGTGATTTTCTACGAGCAGTACTTC
CDR3 protein: CASSQGGGQVIFYEQYF

J gene: TRBJ2-7
D gene: NA
clone size: NA
V gene: TRBV5-6
CDR3 DNA: TGTGCCAGCAGCTTGGTACAGAGCTCCTACGAGCAGTACTTC
CDR3 protein: CASSLVQSSYEQYF

J gene: TRBJ2-7
D gene: TRBD1
clone size: NA
V gene: TRBV2
CDR3 DNA: TGTGCCACCTCCCGGGACAGGGAGGTTTTGGGGACGCTTGCCTACGAGCAGTACTTC
CDR3 protein: CATSRDREVLGTLAYEQYF

J gene: TRBJ2-3
D gene: TRBD1
clone size: NA
V gene: TRBV5-1
CDR3 DNA: TGCGCCAGCAGCGAGACAGGGGGCAGAGATACGCAGTATTTT
CDR3 protein: CASSETGGRDTQYF

J gene: TRBJ2-7
D gene: NA
clone size: NA
V gene: TRBV28
CDR3 DNA: TGTGCCAGCAGCAACGACAGGTCTTTCTCCTACGAGCAGTACTTC
CDR3 protein: CASSNDRSFSYEQYF

J gene: TRBJ1-2
D gene: NA
clone size: NA
V gene: TRBV5-4
CDR3 DNA: TGTGCCAGCAGCGGCGGGAGGGGCCAATGGGGCTACACCTTC
CDR3 protein: CASSGGRGQWGYTF

J gene: TRBJ1-4
D gene: NA
clone size: few
V gene: TRBV4-3
CDR3 DNA: TGCGCCAGCAGCCTCCACCCCGACAGTGATGCAACTAATGAAAAACTGTTTTTT
CDR3 protein: CASSLHPDSDATNEKLFF

J gene: TRBJ2-7
D gene: NA
clone size: NA
V gene: TRBV9
CDR3 DNA: TGTGCCAGCAGCGTAGGGGGGGTTGCCTACGAGCAGTACTTC
CDR3 protein: CASSVGGVAYEQYF

J gene: TRBJ2-6
D gene: NA
clone size: NA
V gene: TRBV4-2
CDR3 DNA: TGTGCCAGCAGCCTATACACAGGGCAAGGGGCCAACGTCCTGACTTTC
CDR3 protein: CASSLYTGQGANVLTF

J gene: TRBJ1-1
D gene: TRBD1
clone size: NA
V gene: TRBV4-1
CDR3 DNA: TGCGCCAGCAGCCCCCTCCCGGGACAGGTGAACACTGAAGCTTTCTTT
CDR3 protein: CASSPLPGQVNTEAFF

J gene: TRBJ2-7
D gene: NA
clone size: NA
V gene: TRBV30
CDR3 DNA: TGTGCCTGGGGAGACTTCTACGAGCAGTACTTC
CDR3 protein: CAWGDFYEQYF

J gene: TRBJ1-2
D gene: TRBD1
clone size: few
V gene: TRBV9
CDR3 DNA: TGTGCCAGCAGCGTCCCGGGACAGTATGGCTACACCTTC
CDR3 protein: CASSVPGQYGYTF

J gene: TRBJ1-2
D gene: NA
clone size: NA
V gene: TRBV7-9
CDR3 DNA: TGTGCCAGCAGCTTAGTGAACAGACAGAGTATCTATGGCTACACCTTC
CDR3 protein: CASSLVNRQSIYGYTF

J gene: TRBJ1-6
D gene: TRBD1
clone size: NA
V gene: TRBV27
CDR3 DNA: TGTGCCAGCAGCCAAGTAGGACGGACAGGACCGAACGATTATAATTCACCCCTCCACTTT
CDR3 protein: CASSQVGRTGPNDYNSPLHF

J gene: TRBJ2-1
D gene: TRBD2
clone size: NA
V gene: TRBV18
CDR3 DNA: TGTGCCAGCTCACCAAGCGGGGGGGGCGATGAGCAGTTCTTC
CDR3 protein: CASSPSGGGDEQFF

J gene: TRBJ1-5
D gene: TRBD1
clone size: once
V gene: TRBV2
CDR3 DNA: TGTGCCAGCAGTTTCAGGGGGAGCAATCAGCCCCAGCATTTT
CDR3 protein: CASSFRGSNQPQHF

J gene: TRBJ2-7
D gene: TRBD2
clone size: NA
V gene: TRBV5-4
CDR3 DNA: TGTGCCAGCAGCGGGACTAGCGGGAGAGAGAGGGAGCAGTACTTC
CDR3 protein: CASSGTSGREREQYF

J gene: TRBJ1-5
D gene: TRBD1
clone size: NA
V gene: TRBV27
CDR3 DNA: TGTGCCAGCAGCTCCGGGACAGGGGTCTATCAGCCCCAGCATTTT
CDR3 protein: CASSSGTGVYQPQHF

J gene: TRBJ2-7
D gene: NA
clone size: few
V gene: TRBV19
CDR3 DNA: TGTGCCAGTAGTATGGGCCCCGCTCCCTACGAGCAGTACTTC
CDR3 protein: CASSMGPAPYEQYF